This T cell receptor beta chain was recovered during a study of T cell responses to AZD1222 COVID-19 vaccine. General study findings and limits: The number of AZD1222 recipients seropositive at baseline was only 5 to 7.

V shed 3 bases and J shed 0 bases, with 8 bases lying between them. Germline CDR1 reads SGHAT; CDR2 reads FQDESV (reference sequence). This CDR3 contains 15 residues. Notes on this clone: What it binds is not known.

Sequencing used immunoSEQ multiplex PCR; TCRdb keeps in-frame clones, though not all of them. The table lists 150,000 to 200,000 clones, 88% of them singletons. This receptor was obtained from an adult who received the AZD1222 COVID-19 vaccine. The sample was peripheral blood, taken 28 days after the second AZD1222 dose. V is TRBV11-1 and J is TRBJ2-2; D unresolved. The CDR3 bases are TGTGCCAGCAGCTTTGCACACGCGAACACCGGGGAGCTGTTTTTT. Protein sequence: CASSFAHANTGELFF. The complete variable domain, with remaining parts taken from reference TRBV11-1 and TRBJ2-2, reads EAEVAQSPRYKITEKSQAVAFWCDPISGHATLYWYRQILGQGPELLVQFQDESVVDDSQLPKDRFSAERLKGVDSTLKIQPAELGDSAMYLCASSFAHANTGELFFGEGSRLTVL.